This T cell receptor beta chain was obtained from a study of cytomegalovirus exposure and HLA in healthy donors. Study-level results: HLA-A and HLA-B allele assignments for most subjects were reportedly predicted accurately using TCR beta sequences. HLA restriction was apparent for most CMV-associated TCR beta chains in a later analysis. The study labeled 150 to 200 TCR beta chains cytomegalovirus-associated.

As to this clone: Its antigen is currently unknown.

This CDR3 comprises 15 residues. From germline, CDR1 is SGHAT and CDR2 FQNNGV. Trimming took 5 bases from V and 3 from J, leaving 13 bases between them. The PCR had 60 Vbeta and 13 Jbeta primers. Measured with immunoSEQ multiplex PCR; TCRdb has only the in-frame clones, and not every one. The repertoire holds more than 150,000 clones, with 82% as singletons. V and J are TRBV11-2 and TRBJ2-2; perhaps TRBD1 as D (6 bases). The sequence was collected from a middle-aged man in good health and CMV-seronegative. Specimen: PBMCs. CDR3 amino acids: CASSTPRGYTGELFF. CDR3 sequence (DNA): TGTGCCAGCAGCACCCCTAGGGGGTACACCGGGGAGCTGTTTTTT. The full variable domain, completed using reference TRBV11-2 and TRBJ2-2, is EAGVAQSPRYKIIEKRQSVAFWCNPISGHATLYWYQQILGQGPKLLIQFQNNGVVDDSQLPKDRFSAERLKGVDSTLKIQPAKLEDSAVYLCASSTPRGYTGELFFGEGSRLTVL.